This is a list of T cell receptor beta chains from one sample in a study of blood T cells in healthy people across ages. MiXCR, applied by TCRdb to the 5' RACE reads, yields one record per CDR3 protein. The sample yields about 970,000 distinct CDR3 sequences, about 53% seen once. The sequenced material came from blood. These receptors were obtained from a woman between 55 and 75 years old in good health. The CDR3 runs from the conserved cysteine through the conserved F or W. The D gene is left open where the match is weak. Some rows mark clone size as missing; the rest say once, few, many or name a class of expanded clone.

v_gene,j_gene,d_gene,len,abundance,CDR3nt,CDR3aa
TRBV25-1,TRBJ2-5,-,15,-,TGTGCCAGCAGGCCCTCGGGACGGACGCGGGAGACCCAGTACTTC,CASRPSGRTRETQYF
TRBV7-2,TRBJ2-1,TRBD2,13,-,TGTGCCAGCAGCGCCCGGACTAGCGATGAGCAGTTCTTC,CASSARTSDEQFF
TRBV6-2/TRBV6-3,TRBJ2-1,TRBD2,16,-,TGTGCCAGCAGGGGGGGGACTAGCGGGTCCTACAATGAGCAGTTCTTC,CASRGGTSGSYNEQFF
TRBV7-2,TRBJ2-5,-,13,-,TGTGCCAGCGGCTTAGTTAGGAGAGAGACCCAGTACTTC,CASGLVRRETQYF
TRBV9,TRBJ2-5,TRBD2,17,-,TGTGCCAGCAGCGCACACGCCACGACTAGCGGGGAAGAGACCCAGTACTTC,CASSAHATTSGEETQYF
TRBV6-5,TRBJ2-7,-,13,-,TGTGCCAGCAGCCGGGACTCATACTACGAGCAGTACTTC,CASSRDSYYEQYF
TRBV7-2,TRBJ2-4,TRBD1,13,few,TGTGCCAGCAGTCAGGACAGGGTAGACATTCAGTACTTC,CASSQDRVDIQYF
TRBV6-1,TRBJ2-5,-,13,-,TGTGCCAGCAGTGACGTGACACAAGAGACCCAGTACTTC,CASSDVTQETQYF
TRBV20-1,TRBJ2-5,-,11,-,TGCAGTGCCAAGGGGCAAGAGACCCAGTACTTC,CSAKGQETQYF
TRBV20-1,TRBJ2-1,-,14,-,TGCAGTGCTAGAAGGGCGGGACCCTACAATGAGCAGTTCTTC,CSARRAGPYNEQFF
TRBV24-1,TRBJ2-5,-,16,-,TGTGCCACCAGTGATTCGGGAGCCCGGGCCCAAGAGACCCAGTACTTC,CATSDSGARAQETQYF
TRBV12-3/TRBV12-4,TRBJ1-6,-,14,few,TGTGCCAGCACCTCCGGACGGAGTTGGCCCGGACTCCACTTT,CASTSGRSWPGLHF
TRBV6-5,TRBJ2-7,TRBD2,14,-,TGTGCCAGCAGGCCTAGCGGGATCGGTTACGAGCAGTACTTC,CASRPSGIGYEQYF
TRBV7-2,TRBJ2-1,TRBD1,16,-,TGTGCCAGCAGCTCCCGAAGACAGGGGCGTATCAATGAGCAGTTCTTC,CASSSRRQGRINEQFF
TRBV20-1,TRBJ2-1,TRBD2,14,few,TGCAGTGCCACCCACGGACTAGCGGGAGGTGAGCAGTTCTTC,CSATHGLAGGEQFF
TRBV7-2,TRBJ2-5,-,14,-,TGTGCCAGCAGCTTAGTCAAGGGGGTCGAGACCCAGTACTTC,CASSLVKGVETQYF
TRBV29-1,TRBJ2-5,-,11,once,TGCAGCCTACAGCTGGGAGAGACCCAGTACTTC,CSLQLGETQYF
TRBV4-3,TRBJ2-5,-,16,-,TGCGCCAGCAGCCAAGGGTGGGCGTCGGGGAACAATGAGCAGTACTTC,CASSQGWASGNNEQYF
TRBV6-5,TRBJ2-7,-,13,-,TGTGCCAGCAACGGACGCCCCGGGGACGAGCAGTACTTC,CASNGRPGDEQYF
TRBV20-1,TRBJ1-2,-,10,-,TGCAGTGCTTCCGTACATGGCTACACCTTC,CSASVHGYTF
TRBV29-1,TRBJ2-7,TRBD2,13,few,TGCAGCGTGAAGACTAGCGGGGTCCACGAGCAGTACTTC,CSVKTSGVHEQYF
TRBV7-2,TRBJ2-5,TRBD2,13,-,TGTGCCAGCAGCCCTAGCGGGGAGAAGACCCAGTACTTC,CASSPSGEKTQYF
TRBV7-3,TRBJ2-1,-,14,few,TGTGCCAGCAGCGCCGTGACGTCGTCAGCAAGGCAGTTCTTC,CASSAVTSSARQFF
TRBV5-1,TRBJ2-1,TRBD2,19,-,TGCGCCGCCTCTGAACCTAGCGTAGCCGGGACTAGCTCCTACAATGAGCAGTTCTTC,CAASEPSVAGTSSYNEQFF
TRBV25-1,TRBJ2-7,-,12,-,TGTGCCAGCAGTAAATGGTACGGCGAGCAGTACTTC,CASSKWYGEQYF
TRBV28,TRBJ2-7,TRBD1,14,-,TGTGCCAGCAGTCAATACAGGGGAACCTACGAGCAGTACTTC,CASSQYRGTYEQYF
TRBV5-1,TRBJ1-2,TRBD1,15,-,TGCGCCAGCAGCACCCTACAGGGGTTCATCGACGGCTACACCTTC,CASSTLQGFIDGYTF